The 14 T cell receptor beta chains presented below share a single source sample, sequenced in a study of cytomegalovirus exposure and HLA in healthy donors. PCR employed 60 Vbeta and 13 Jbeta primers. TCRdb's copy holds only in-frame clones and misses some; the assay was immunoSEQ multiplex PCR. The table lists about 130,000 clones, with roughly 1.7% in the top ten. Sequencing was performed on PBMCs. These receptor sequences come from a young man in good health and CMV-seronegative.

CDR3 sequence reads: CASSHGLAGASEQFF. Written as DNA, the CDR3 is TGTGCCAGCAGCCACGGACTAGCGGGAGCGTCTGAGCAGTTCTTC. The chain uses TRBV6-5 and TRBJ2-1; 13 bases align to TRBD2. The trim removed 6 bases at V and 9 bases at J, leaving 8 bases unmatched. Germline-derived CDR1 and CDR2 are MNHEY and SVGAGI. The CDR3 loop spans 15 amino acids.

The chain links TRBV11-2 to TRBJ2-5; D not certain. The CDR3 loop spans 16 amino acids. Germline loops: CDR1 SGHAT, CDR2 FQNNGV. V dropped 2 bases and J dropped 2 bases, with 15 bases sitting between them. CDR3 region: CASSLKWFTEQETQYF. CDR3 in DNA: TGTGCCAGCAGCTTAAAATGGTTTACGGAGCAAGAGACCCAGTACTTC.

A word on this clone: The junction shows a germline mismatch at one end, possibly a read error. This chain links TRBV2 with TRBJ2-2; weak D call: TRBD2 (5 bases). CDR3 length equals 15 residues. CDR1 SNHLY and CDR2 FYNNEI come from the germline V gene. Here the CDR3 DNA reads TGTGCCAGCAAACGGGGTATGATTTTATCCGGGGAGCTGCTTTTT. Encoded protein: CASKRGMILSGELLF.

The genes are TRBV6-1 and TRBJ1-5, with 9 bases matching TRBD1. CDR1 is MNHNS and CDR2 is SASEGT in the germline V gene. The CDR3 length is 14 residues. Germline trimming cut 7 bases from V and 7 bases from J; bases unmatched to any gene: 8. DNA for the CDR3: TGTGCCAGCAACCCACAGGGGGCTAGCCAGCCCCAGCATTTT. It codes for CASNPQGASQPQHF.

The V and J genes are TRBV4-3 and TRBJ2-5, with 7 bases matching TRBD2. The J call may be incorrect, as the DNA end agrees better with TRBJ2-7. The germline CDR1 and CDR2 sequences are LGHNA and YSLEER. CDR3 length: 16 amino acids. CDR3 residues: CASSHTSGGFTYEQYF. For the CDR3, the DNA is TGCGCCAGCAGCCACACATCGGGGGGTTTCACCTACGAGCAGTACTTC.

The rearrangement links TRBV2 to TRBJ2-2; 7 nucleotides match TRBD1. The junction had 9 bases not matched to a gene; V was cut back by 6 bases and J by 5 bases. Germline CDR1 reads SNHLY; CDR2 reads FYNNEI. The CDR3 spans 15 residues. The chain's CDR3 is CASRQKQGRTGELFF. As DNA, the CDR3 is TGTGCCAGCAGGCAGAAACAGGGGCGTACCGGGGAGCTGTTTTTT.

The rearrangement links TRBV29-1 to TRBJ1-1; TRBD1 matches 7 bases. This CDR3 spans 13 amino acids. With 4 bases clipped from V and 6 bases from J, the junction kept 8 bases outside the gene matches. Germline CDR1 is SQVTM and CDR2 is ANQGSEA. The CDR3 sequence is CSVVDRVIPEAFF. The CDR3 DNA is TGCAGCGTTGTTGACAGGGTAATACCTGAAGCTTTCTTT.

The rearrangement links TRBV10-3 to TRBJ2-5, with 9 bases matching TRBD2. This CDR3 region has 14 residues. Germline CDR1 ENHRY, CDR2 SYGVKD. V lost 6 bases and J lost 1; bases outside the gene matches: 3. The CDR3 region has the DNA TGTGCCATCAGAGGCGGGGGGGTCCAAGAGACCCAGTACTTC. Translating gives CAIRGGGVQETQYF.

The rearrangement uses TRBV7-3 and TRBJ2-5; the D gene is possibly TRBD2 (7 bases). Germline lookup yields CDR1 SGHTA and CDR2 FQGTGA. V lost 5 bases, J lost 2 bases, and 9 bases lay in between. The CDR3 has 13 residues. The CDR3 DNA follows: TGTGCCAGCAGCGCGGGGGCACAAGAGACCCAGTACTTC. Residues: CASSAGAQETQYF.

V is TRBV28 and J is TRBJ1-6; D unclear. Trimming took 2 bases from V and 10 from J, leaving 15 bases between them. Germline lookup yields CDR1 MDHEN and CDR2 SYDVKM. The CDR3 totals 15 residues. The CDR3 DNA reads TGTGCCAGCAGTTTACAGGTTACCGGTCTATCACCCCTCCACTTT. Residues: CASSLQVTGLSPLHF. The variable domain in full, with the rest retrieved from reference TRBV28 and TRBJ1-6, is DVKVTQSSRYLVKRTGEKVFLECVQDMDHENMFWYRQDPGLGLRLIYFSYDVKMKEKGDIPEGYSVSREKKERFSLILESASTNQTSMYLCASSLQVTGLSPLHFGNGTRLTVT.

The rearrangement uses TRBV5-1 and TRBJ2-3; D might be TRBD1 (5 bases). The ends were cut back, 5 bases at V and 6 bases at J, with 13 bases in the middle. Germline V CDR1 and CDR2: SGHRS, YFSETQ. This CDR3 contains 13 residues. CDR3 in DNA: TGCGCCAGCAGTTCCCCTGGGGCGGATACGCAGTATTTT. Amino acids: CASSSPGADTQYF.

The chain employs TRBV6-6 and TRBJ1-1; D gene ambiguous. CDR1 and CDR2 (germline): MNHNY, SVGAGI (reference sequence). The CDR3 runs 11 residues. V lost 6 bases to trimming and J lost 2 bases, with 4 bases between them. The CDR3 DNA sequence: TGTGCCAGCAGATATAACACTGAAGCTTTCTTT. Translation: CASRYNTEAFF.

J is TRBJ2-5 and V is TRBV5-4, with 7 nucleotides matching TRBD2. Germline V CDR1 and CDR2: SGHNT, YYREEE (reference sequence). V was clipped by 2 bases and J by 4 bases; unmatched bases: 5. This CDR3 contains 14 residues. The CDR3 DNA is TGTGCCAGCAGCTTAGGTGGGAGGGCAGAGACCCAGTACTTC. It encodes CASSLGGRAETQYF.

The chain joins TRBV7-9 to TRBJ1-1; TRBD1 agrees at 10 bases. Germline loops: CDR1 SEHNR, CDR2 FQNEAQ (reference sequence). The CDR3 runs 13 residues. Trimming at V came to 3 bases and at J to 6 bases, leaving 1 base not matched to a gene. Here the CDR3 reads CASSLGTGAEAFF. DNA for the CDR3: TGTGCCAGCAGCTTGGGGACAGGGGCTGAAGCTTTCTTT.